Listed here is a single TCR beta chain. This record belongs to a study of T cell changes during pregnancy in multiple sclerosis. V lost 5 bases and J 6 bases, leaving 7 bases between the germline ends. This CDR3 is built from 11 residues. Germline V gene sequence: CDR1 SGDLS, CDR2 YYNGEE. Repertoires were generated with immunoSEQ multiplex PCR, while TCRdb's copy carries only in-frame clones and drops some. Seen here are tens of thousands of clones, around 90% observed once, and the top ten hold more than 8%. The specimen comprised peripheral blood, sampled after pregnancy. The sequence derives from a female donor in good health, enrolled as a control in a pregnancy study. The rearrangement joins TRBV9 to TRBJ2-3, with D uncertain. DNA of the CDR3: TGTGCCAGCAGGAGCGCCGATACGCAGTATTTT. Its protein product is CASRSADTQYF.